Presented here are 8 T cell receptor beta chains from one specimen sequenced in a study of cytotoxic CD8 clonotypes in ibrutinib-treated CLL. TCRdb's table, derived via immunoSEQ multiplex PCR, lists solely in-frame clones and lacks some. The sample lists 120,000 to 150,000 clones, around three quarters occurring once. This specimen consisted of PBMCs, obtained after 12 months of ibrutinib treatment. Receptors originate from a human donor with chronic lymphocytic leukemia.

This clone appeared once. The chain couples TRBV28 to TRBJ1-3, with TRBD1 as a possible D gene (5 bases). This CDR3 contains 17 residues. Germline CDR1 MDHEN, CDR2 SYDVKM. V was cut by 2 bases and J by 0 bases, with 14 bases left in between. The chain's CDR3 is CASSLGAGSFSGNTIYF. CDR3 sequence (DNA): TGTGCCAGCAGTTTAGGGGCAGGGAGCTTCTCTGGAAACACCATATATTTT.

V is TRBV6-4 and J is TRBJ2-1; 10 bases match TRBD2. After removal of 5 bases from V and 5 bases from J, the junction contained 6 bases not matched to a gene. The germline gives CDR1 MRHNA, CDR2 SNTAGT. CDR3 length: 15 amino acids. The CDR3 reads CASSYFSGRHNEQFF. In DNA, the CDR3 is TGTGCCAGCAGTTATTTTAGCGGGAGGCACAATGAGCAGTTCTTC.

The J gene is TRBJ1-1, the V gene TRBV28, with D unresolved. Trimming left V 5 bases short and J 3 bases short, with 13 bases between. This CDR3 is built from 14 residues. In germline, CDR1 is MDHEN, CDR2 SYDVKM. The CDR3 sequence is CASSPSGSHTEAFF. The CDR3 region has the DNA TGTGCCAGCAGTCCGAGCGGGTCGCACACTGAAGCTTTCTTT.

This chain connects TRBV28 to TRBJ1-4, with unresolved D. V was clipped by 7 bases and J by 2 bases, with 14 bases between them. CDR1 MDHEN and CDR2 SYDVKM come from the germline V gene. This CDR3 region has 15 residues. CDR3 sequence reads: CASTQSVLTNEKLFF. CDR3 coding DNA: TGTGCCAGCACCCAATCTGTTCTGACTAATGAAAAACTGTTTTTT.

The V and J genes are TRBV5-1 and TRBJ2-1, with D perhaps matching TRBD2 (6 bases). There are 15 residues in the CDR3. The V gene lost 4 bases and the J gene lost 8 bases, with 19 bases spanning the gap. Looked up from germline, CDR1 is SGHRS and CDR2 is YFSETQ. This CDR3 reads CASSPVGRGTDEQFF. CDR3 DNA: TGCGCCAGCAGCCCGGTGGGGCGGGGTACGGATGAGCAGTTCTTC.

The chain is built from TRBV2 and TRBJ1-6; D gene unclear. Germline V CDR1 and CDR2: SNHLY, FYNNEI. CDR3 length: 13 amino acids. Trimming pared 2 bases from V and 9 bases from J, leaving 8 bases between. The CDR3 nucleotides read TGTGCCAGCAGTGAATCGGGTGGTTCACCCCTCCACTTT. Its protein is CASSESGGSPLHF.

The gene calls are TRBV19 and TRBJ2-5; D may be TRBD1 (5 bases). CDR1 LNHDA and CDR2 SQIVND come from the germline V gene (reference sequence). The V and J ends lost 3 bases and 5 bases respectively, with 13 bases between them. The CDR3 is 14 residues long. Here the CDR3 DNA reads TGTGCCAGTAGTATCCAGGGCTTTACGGAGACCCAGTACTTC. Translation: CASSIQGFTETQYF.

The chain is built from TRBV19 and TRBJ2-7; 8 bases line up with TRBD2. Germline V gene sequence: CDR1 LNHDA, CDR2 SQIVND (reference sequence). J was trimmed by 4 bases and V by 5 bases; bases with no gene match: 10. The CDR3 is 15 amino acids. The CDR3 sequence is CASSPAAGESYEQYF. CDR3 sequence (DNA): TGTGCCAGTAGTCCCGCAGCGGGAGAATCTTACGAGCAGTACTTC.